This T cell receptor (beta chain) was captured in a study of cytomegalovirus exposure and HLA in healthy donors. The germline V gene has CDR1 LNHDA and CDR2 SQIVND (reference sequence). The CDR3 spans 15 residues. V lost 4 bases and J 5 bases, leaving 16 bases between the germline ends. Primers included in the PCR were 60 Vbeta and 13 Jbeta primers. Sequencing used immunoSEQ multiplex PCR; TCRdb keeps in-frame clones, though not all of them. The table lists about 79,000 clones, roughly 69% of them singletons. The sequence was obtained from a woman in her forties or fifties in good health and CMV-seropositive. V is TRBV19 and J is TRBJ2-3; D perhaps matches TRBD1 (6 bases). The sample consisted of PBMCs. In DNA form, the CDR3 reads TGTGCCAGTAGTACACAGGGTAATCGGGGAGATACGCAGTATTTT. This encodes CASSTQGNRGDTQYF.